These 27 T cell receptor beta chains originate from one sample sequenced in a study of blood T cell repertoires in COVID-19 (dated by TCRdb to 2020 to 2021). Library method: the immunoSEQ multiplex PCR assay. TCRdb provides this immuneACCESS table in a form limited to in-frame rearrangements. Some clones are lacking; in checked studies, under half of them reflect an unresolved V gene, and why the rest are absent is not known. A total of approximately 75,000 clones appear in this sample, around 90% of them only once. In total, the top ten clones hold around 30% of the sample. The sample was peripheral blood. The receptors derive from a man in his forties or fifties with acute or convalescent COVID-19.

This clone was detected a few times. This chain uses TRBV24-1 with TRBJ1-5; D is uncertain. The CDR3 has 16 residues. Germline-derived CDR1 and CDR2 are KGHDR and SFDVKD. Trimming took off 3 bases at V and 2 bases at J, with 13 bases between the two ends. The CDR3 DNA sequence: TGTGCCACCAGTGATCTAGCTCCGGGTGGCAATCAGCCCCAGCATTTT. It codes for CATSDLAPGGNQPQHF.

The chain has TRBV28 and TRBJ2-7; D perhaps matches TRBD1 (5 bases). V was shortened by 8 bases and J by 2 bases, with 13 bases between the two germline ends. The CDR3 loop spans 13 amino acids. Germline loops: CDR1 MDHEN, CDR2 SYDVKM. The CDR3 reads CASGIQGAYEQYF. CDR3 bases: TGTGCCAGCGGTATCCAAGGGGCCTACGAGCAGTACTTC.

This clone appeared once. This chain uses TRBV19 with TRBJ2-7, with D tentatively TRBD2 (6 bases). The CDR3 runs 13 residues. Germline assignment: CDR1 LNHDA and CDR2 SQIVND (reference sequence). V was pared by 2 bases and J by 4 bases, with 9 bases between. The CDR3 bases are TGTGCCAGTAGTATACATCGGGGGTACGAGCAGTACTTC. Amino acid sequence: CASSIHRGYEQYF.

The chain is built from TRBV5-1 and TRBJ1-1; a possible D gene is TRBD1 (5 bases). The CDR3 covers 14 residues. V lost 5 bases and J lost 1, with 12 bases in between. From germline, CDR1 is SGHRS and CDR2 YFSETQ. Written as DNA, the CDR3 is TGCGCCAGCAGGCCCGGGACTTCGAACACTGAAGCTTTCTTT. Translation: CASRPGTSNTEAFF. Full variable domain (outside the CDR3, taken from reference TRBV5-1 and TRBJ1-1): KAGVTQTPRYLIKTRGQQVTLSCSPISGHRSVSWYQQTPGQGLQFLFEYFSETQRNKGNFPGRFSGRQFSNSRSEMNVSTLELGDSALYLCASRPGTSNTEAFFGQGTRLTVV.

The V and J genes are TRBV7-2 and TRBJ1-5; D may be TRBD1 (6 bases). V was trimmed by 4 bases and J by 4 bases, leaving 14 bases between them. The length of the CDR3 is 15 residues. CDR1 and CDR2 (germline): SGHTA, FQGNSA. CDR3 amino acids: CASSSAGTLNQPQHF. The CDR3 DNA is TGTGCCAGCAGCTCCGCCGGGACACTTAATCAGCCCCAGCATTTT.

The rearrangement links TRBV7-9 to TRBJ2-1; D gene ambiguous. Trimming shortened V by 6 bases and J by 9 bases, and 9 bases separated the two germline ends. The CDR3 loop spans 11 amino acids. Germline CDR1 SEHNR, CDR2 FQNEAQ (reference sequence). The CDR3 DNA reads TGTGCCAGCAGGTATCCCCCTGAGCAGTTCTTC. As protein: CASRYPPEQFF.

The V gene is TRBV27, the J gene TRBJ2-7; TRBD2 matches at 7 bases. From germline, CDR1 is MNHEY and CDR2 SMNVEV (reference sequence). There are 15 residues in the CDR3. J was trimmed by 3 bases and V by 0 bases; bases with no gene match: 5. Here the CDR3 DNA reads TGTGCCAGCAGTTTATCGGTGGGGGGGTACTACGAGCAGTACTTC. This codes for CASSLSVGGYYEQYF.

The chain couples TRBV6-5 to TRBJ1-5; D uncertain. From germline, CDR1 is MNHEY and CDR2 SVGAGI. This CDR3 region has 13 residues. Trimming removed 2 bases at V and 4 bases at J, with 6 bases between. The CDR3 coding sequence is TGTGCCAGCAGTTACGGTACTAATCAGCCCCAGCATTTT. Residues: CASSYGTNQPQHF.

The chain couples TRBV7-3 to TRBJ1-2; 7 bases are shared with TRBD1. V lost 8 bases and J lost 7; bases outside the gene matches: 10. Germline V gene lookup returns CDR1 SGHTA and CDR2 FQGTGA. This CDR3 comprises 13 residues. This CDR3 is CASSDGAGGGYTF. The CDR3 bases are TGTGCCAGCTCCGATGGGGCAGGGGGTGGCTACACCTTC. Full variable domain (outside the CDR3, taken from reference TRBV7-3 and TRBJ1-2): GAGVSQTPSNKVTEKGKYVELRCDPISGHTALYWYRQSLGQGPEFLIYFQGTGAADDSGLPNDRFFAVRPEGSVSTLKIQRTERGDSAVYLCASSDGAGGGYTFGSGTRLTVV.

V and J are TRBV29-1 and TRBJ2-7; TRBD2 aligns across 8 bases. Germline values: CDR1 SQVTM, CDR2 ANQGSEA. The CDR3 extends over 15 amino acids. The J segment lost 2 bases and the V segment lost 5 bases, leaving 11 bases of the junction unmatched. In DNA form, the CDR3 reads TGCAGCGTTAATTTAGCGGGGAGCGCTCCCTACGAGCAGTACTTC. Translation: CSVNLAGSAPYEQYF.

The chain joins TRBV19 to TRBJ1-1; 9 bases fit TRBD1. V dropped 5 bases and J dropped 4; count of bases not matched to a gene: 8. The CDR3 totals 15 residues. CDR1 and CDR2 from the germline V gene are LNHDA and SQIVND (reference sequence). CDR3 residues: CASSLQGAGSTEAFF. The CDR3, as DNA: TGTGCCAGTAGTTTACAGGGGGCCGGGAGCACTGAAGCTTTCTTT.

This chain links TRBV11-2 with TRBJ2-1, with D maybe TRBD2 (6 bases). This CDR3 region has 12 residues. Germline assignment: CDR1 SGHAT and CDR2 FQNNGV. With 7 bases removed from V and 6 bases from J, the gap between germline ends came to 10 bases. In nucleotides, the CDR3 is TGTGCCAGCACCTTCGGGGGCAATGAGCAGTTCTTC. Protein: CASTFGGNEQFF.

The V call is TRBV19, the J call TRBJ1-5; TRBD1 matches at 7 bases. CDR3 length equals 16 residues. The germline V gene has CDR1 LNHDA and CDR2 SQIVND (reference sequence). The ends lost 8 bases at V and 0 bases at J; junction bases unmatched: 10. The CDR3 protein is CASASTGIYSNQPQHF. The CDR3 region has the DNA TGTGCCAGTGCTTCGACAGGGATTTATAGCAATCAGCCCCAGCATTTT.

J is TRBJ1-2 and V is TRBV6-6; D not resolved. Germline loops: CDR1 MNHNY, CDR2 SVGAGI (reference sequence). V was shortened by 7 bases and J by 7 bases, with 16 bases between the two germline ends. The CDR3 spans 13 residues. The CDR3 DNA sequence: TGTGCCAGCACTGTGGCGGAGTCGGCTGGCTACACCTTC. Protein sequence: CASTVAESAGYTF.

The V gene is TRBV24-1, the J gene TRBJ1-5, with a tentative D call TRBD1 (5 bases). CDR3 length equals 14 residues. CDR1 is KGHDR, CDR2 SFDVKD, per germline. With 3 bases removed from V and 6 bases from J, the gap between germline ends came to 11 bases. This chain's CDR3 is CATSDHSGIQPQHF. DNA for the CDR3: TGTGCCACCAGTGATCATTCAGGGATTCAGCCCCAGCATTTT.

This clone was counted a single time. The chain uses TRBV2 and TRBJ1-2, with 10 bases identical to TRBD1. The length of the CDR3 is 15 residues. V shed 3 bases and J 4 bases; nucleotides not matched to a gene: 5. CDR1 SNHLY and CDR2 FYNNEI come from the germline V gene. The DNA for the CDR3 is TGTGCCAGCAGTGAGGGGACAGGGGTGACCTATGGCTACACCTTC. Protein product: CASSEGTGVTYGYTF.

The gene calls are TRBV24-1 and TRBJ2-1; tentatively, D is TRBD2 (5 bases). V lost 10 bases to trimming and J lost 5 bases, with 11 bases between them. This CDR3 comprises 12 residues. Germline V gives CDR1 KGHDR, CDR2 SFDVKD. CDR3 sequence (DNA): TGTGCCACACAACTCGGGAACAATGAGCAGTTCTTC. Translating gives CATQLGNNEQFF.

This clone was detected a few times. The rearrangement uses TRBV4-1 and TRBJ1-6; D remains ambiguous. Trimming took off 6 bases at V and 5 bases at J, with 8 bases between the two ends. Germline-derived CDR1 and CDR2 are MGHRA and YSYEKL. The CDR3 extends over 13 amino acids. CDR3 bases: TGCGCCAGCAGGGGCGCCCATAATTCACCCCTCCACTTT. It translates to CASRGAHNSPLHF.

The chain combines TRBV19 with TRBJ1-4, with D uncertain. V was pared by 5 bases and J by 8 bases, with 21 bases between. Per the germline V gene, CDR1 is LNHDA and CDR2 is SQIVND (reference sequence). This CDR3 is built from 16 residues. The CDR3 protein is CASSPLNSSRREKLFF. Written as DNA, the CDR3 is TGTGCCAGTAGTCCATTGAACAGCAGTAGACGGGAAAAACTGTTTTTT.

The chain employs TRBV28 and TRBJ2-3; 11 bases agree with TRBD2. The V segment lost 2 bases and the J segment 8 bases; nucleotides outside the gene matches: 12. In germline, CDR1 is MDHEN, CDR2 SYDVKM. CDR3 length equals 17 residues. The CDR3 region is CASSLGGSGGALSTQYF. The DNA of the CDR3 is TGTGCCAGCAGTTTAGGTGGTAGCGGGGGGGCCCTTAGTACGCAGTATTTT.

The rearrangement uses TRBV18 and TRBJ1-2; D perhaps matches TRBD1 (5 bases). Germline V gives CDR1 KGHSH, CDR2 LQKENI. V dropped 3 bases and J dropped 2 bases, with 10 bases sitting between them. The CDR3 has 14 residues. CDR3 DNA: TGTGCCAGCTCACCGACAGAAACGAACTATGGCTACACCTTC. This translates into CASSPTETNYGYTF.

The chain has TRBV12-3 or TRBV12-4 and TRBJ1-5; no clear D gene. This CDR3 comprises 13 residues. V was cut by 1 base and J by 10 bases, with 11 bases left in between. The CDR3 DNA reads TGTGCCAGCAGTTTAGGGCCCCGAAGACCCCAGCATTTT. It yields the protein CASSLGPRRPQHF.

Of note for this clone: Compared with germline, one end of the junction differs, possibly owing to a read error. The genes are TRBV6-5 and TRBJ2-7; TRBD1 might be the D (5 bases). This CDR3 has 13 amino acids. The germline CDR1 and CDR2 sequences are MNHEY and SVGAGI. The chain's CDR3 is CASTGALSHEQYF. As DNA, the CDR3 is TGTGCCAGCACTGGGGCCCTCTCCCACGAGCAGTACTTC.

This chain joins TRBV3-1 (or the pseudogene TRBV3-2) and TRBJ2-5, with 14 bases fitting TRBD2. This CDR3 is 15 amino acids long. V lost 7 bases, J lost 4 bases, and 5 bases stayed unmatched. Germline-derived CDR1 and CDR2 are LGHDT and YNNKEL (reference sequence). The CDR3 sequence: CASTLGTSGRETQYF. Here the CDR3 DNA reads TGTGCCAGCACCCTCGGGACTAGCGGGAGAGAGACCCAGTACTTC.

The rearrangement joins TRBV7-3 to TRBJ2-2, with 7 nucleotides matching TRBD1. This CDR3 is 14 amino acids long. Trimming cost V 4 bases and J 3 bases; bases outside gene matches: 2. Germline V lookup: CDR1 SGHTA, CDR2 FQGTGA. The CDR3 here is CASSSGQHTGELFF. CDR3 DNA sequence: TGTGCCAGCAGCTCGGGACAGCACACCGGGGAGCTGTTTTTT.

In its sample, this clone was seen once. The chain links TRBV9 to TRBJ2-3, with TRBD2 as a possible D gene (5 bases). Looked up from germline, CDR1 is SGDLS and CDR2 is YYNGEE. Trimming shortened V by 2 bases and J by 5 bases, and 12 bases separated the two germline ends. CDR3 size: 14 residues. CDR3 nucleotide sequence: TGTGCCAGCAGCGTTGACTACGGAGGAGATACGCAGTATTTT. Translating gives CASSVDYGGDTQYF.

This clone appeared a few times. This chain uses TRBV29-1 with TRBJ1-1; D is ambiguous. V was cut by 6 bases and J by 0 bases, with 20 bases left in between. The CDR3 is 16 residues long. Per germline, CDR1 SQVTM and CDR2 ANQGSEA. Written as DNA, the CDR3 is TGCAGCGTCACCGAAAATCTAAAAATCATGAACACTGAAGCTTTCTTT. Translated: CSVTENLKIMNTEAFF.